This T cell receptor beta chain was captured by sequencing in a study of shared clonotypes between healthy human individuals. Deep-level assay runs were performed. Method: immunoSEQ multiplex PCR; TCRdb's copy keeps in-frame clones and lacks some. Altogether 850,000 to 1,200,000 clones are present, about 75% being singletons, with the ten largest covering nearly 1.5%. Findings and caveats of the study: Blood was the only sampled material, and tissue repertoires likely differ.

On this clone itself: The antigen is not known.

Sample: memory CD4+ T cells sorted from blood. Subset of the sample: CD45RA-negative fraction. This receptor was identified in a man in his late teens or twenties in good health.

Here the CDR3 reads CASRTGAVSYNEQFF. The CDR3 nucleotides read TGCGCCAGCAGGACCGGGGCGGTCTCCTACAATGAGCAGTTCTTC. This sequence joins TRBV10-2 and TRBJ2-1; the D gene could be TRBD1 or TRBD2 (5 bases each). V shed 6 bases and J shed 0 bases, with 12 bases lying between them. The germline V gene encodes CDR1 WSHSY and CDR2 SAAADI. CDR3 length: 15 residues.